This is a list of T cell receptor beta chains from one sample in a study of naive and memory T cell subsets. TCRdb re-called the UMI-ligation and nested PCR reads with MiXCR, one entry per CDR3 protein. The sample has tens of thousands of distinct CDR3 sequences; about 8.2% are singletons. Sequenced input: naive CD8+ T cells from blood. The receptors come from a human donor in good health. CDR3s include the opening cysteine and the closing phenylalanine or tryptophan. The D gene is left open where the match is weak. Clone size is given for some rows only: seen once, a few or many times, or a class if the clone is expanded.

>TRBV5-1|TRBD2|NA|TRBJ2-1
CASSLVLGLDGEQFF
TGCGCCAGCAGCTTGGTGTTGGGACTAGATGGGGAGCAGTTCTTC
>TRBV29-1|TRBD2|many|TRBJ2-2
CSVVDGRAGTGELFF
TGCAGCGTTGTAGACGGGAGGGCAGGCACCGGGGAGCTGTTTTTT
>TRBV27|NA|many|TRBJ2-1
CASSLSAGPSYNEQFF
TGTGCCAGCAGTTTATCGGCGGGACCCTCCTACAATGAGCAGTTCTTC
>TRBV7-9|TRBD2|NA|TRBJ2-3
CASSYPSGTSGINTDTQYF
TGTGCCAGCAGTTACCCCTCCGGGACTAGCGGGATAAATACAGATACGCAGTATTTT
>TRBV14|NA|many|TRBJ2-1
CASSQVPEGSYNEQFF
TGTGCCAGCAGCCAAGTTCCAGAGGGGTCCTACAATGAGCAGTTCTTC
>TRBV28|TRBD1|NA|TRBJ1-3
CASSFQGAGGNTIYF
TGTGCCAGCAGTTTTCAGGGGGCGGGAGGAAACACCATATATTTT
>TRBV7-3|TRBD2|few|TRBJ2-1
CASSTGLAGSPSYNEQFF
TGTGCCAGCAGCACAGGACTAGCGGGGAGTCCGTCCTACAATGAGCAGTTCTTC
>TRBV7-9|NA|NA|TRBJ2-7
CASTSKGEQYF
TGTGCCAGCACGAGCAAGGGGGAGCAGTACTTC
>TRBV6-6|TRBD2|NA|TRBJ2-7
CASGRVFAEQYF
TGTGCCAGCGGGAGGGTGTTCGCCGAGCAGTACTTC
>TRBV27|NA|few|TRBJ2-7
CASSLSPGGYEQYF
TGTGCCAGCAGTTTGAGTCCCGGAGGTTACGAGCAGTACTTC
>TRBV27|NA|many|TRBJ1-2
CASSLTHSTLVYGYTF
TGTGCCAGCAGTCTTACGCATTCTACATTGGTCTATGGCTACACCTTC
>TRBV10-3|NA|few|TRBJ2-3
CAISDPALATSTDTQYF
TGTGCCATCAGTGACCCGGCGCTAGCCACTAGCACAGATACGCAGTATTTT
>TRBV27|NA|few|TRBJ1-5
CASSPTGASNQPQHF
TGTGCCAGCAGTCCGACTGGGGCTAGCAATCAGCCCCAGCATTTT
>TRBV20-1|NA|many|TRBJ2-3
CSANRGEDTQYF
TGCAGTGCTAACCGCGGGGAAGATACGCAGTATTTT
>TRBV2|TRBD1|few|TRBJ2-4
CASIGQGYIQYF
TGTGCCAGCATTGGACAGGGGTACATTCAGTACTTC
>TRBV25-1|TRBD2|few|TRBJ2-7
CASSESSGSYEQYF
TGTGCCAGCAGTGAATCAAGCGGGAGTTACGAGCAGTACTTC
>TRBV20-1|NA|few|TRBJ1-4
CSASWPETATNEKLFF
TGCAGTGCTAGTTGGCCGGAGACTGCAACTAATGAAAAACTGTTTTTT
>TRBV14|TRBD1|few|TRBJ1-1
CASSQAYGTVNTEAFF
TGTGCCAGCAGCCAAGCCTACGGGACAGTGAACACTGAAGCTTTCTTT
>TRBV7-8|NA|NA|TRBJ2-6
CASSSPGFGTGANVLTF
TGTGCCAGCAGCTCCCCCGGGTTTGGGACTGGGGCCAACGTCCTGACTTTC
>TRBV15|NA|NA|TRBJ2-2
CATSGSQGIGELFF
TGTGCCACCAGCGGGTCACAGGGCATCGGGGAGCTGTTTTTT
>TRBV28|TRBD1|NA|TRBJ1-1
CASSLSPGGNTEAFF
TGTGCCAGCAGTTTATCTCCAGGGGGCAACACTGAAGCTTTCTTT
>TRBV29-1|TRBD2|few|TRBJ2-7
CSVEDGLAGNEQYF
TGCAGCGTTGAAGATGGGCTAGCGGGAAACGAGCAGTACTTC
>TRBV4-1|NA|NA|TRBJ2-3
CASSQDPGGNGMTQYF
TGCGCCAGCAGCCAAGATCCCGGCGGGAACGGAATGACGCAGTATTTT
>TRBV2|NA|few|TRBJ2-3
CASRGSTQYF
TGTGCCAGCAGAGGGAGTACGCAGTATTTT
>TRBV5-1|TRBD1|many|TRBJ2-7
CASSPGTGAYEQYF
TGCGCCAGCAGCCCTGGGACAGGGGCATACGAGCAGTACTTC
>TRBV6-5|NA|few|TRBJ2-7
CASSFFRDASYEQYF
TGTGCCAGCAGCTTCTTCCGGGACGCTTCCTACGAGCAGTACTTC
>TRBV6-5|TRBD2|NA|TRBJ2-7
CASSWGLANSEQYF
TGTGCCAGCAGTTGGGGACTAGCGAATTCCGAGCAGTACTTC
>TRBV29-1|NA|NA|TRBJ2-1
CSVVWREQFF
TGCAGCGTTGTCTGGCGCGAGCAGTTCTTC
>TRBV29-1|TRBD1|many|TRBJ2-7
CSVESGQGAGEQYF
TGCAGCGTTGAGTCGGGGCAGGGGGCTGGCGAGCAGTACTTC
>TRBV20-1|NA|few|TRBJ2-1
CSARGLGLNDNEQFF
TGCAGTGCTAGAGGACTAGGTCTGAATGACAATGAGCAGTTCTTC
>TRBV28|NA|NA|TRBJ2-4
CASSVRGGGDIQYF
TGTGCCAGCAGCGTCAGGGGGGGGGGGGACATTCAGTACTTC
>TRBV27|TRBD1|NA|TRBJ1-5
CASRLVTGGQPQHF
TGTGCCAGCAGATTAGTTACAGGGGGTCAGCCCCAGCATTTT
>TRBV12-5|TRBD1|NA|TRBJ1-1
CASDPDRVNGAFF
TGTGCTAGTGACCCGGACAGGGTGAATGGAGCTTTCTTT
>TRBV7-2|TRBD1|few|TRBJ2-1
CASSSKRTGNNEQFF
TGTGCCAGCAGCTCCAAAAGGACAGGAAACAATGAGCAGTTCTTC
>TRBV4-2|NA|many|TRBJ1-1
CASSQVRSGTEAFF
TGTGCCAGCAGCCAAGTTCGGTCGGGAACTGAAGCTTTCTTT
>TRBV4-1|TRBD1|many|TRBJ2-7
CASSHTGGTSYEQYF
TGCGCCAGCAGCCACACAGGGGGCACTTCCTACGAGCAGTACTTC
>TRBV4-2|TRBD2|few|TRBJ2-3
CASSQEGSGRTQDTQYF
TGTGCCAGCAGCCAAGAAGGTAGCGGGAGAACCCAAGATACGCAGTATTTT
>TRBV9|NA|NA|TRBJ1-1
CASSVAVRGQTNTEAFF
TGTGCCAGCAGCGTAGCGGTCCGAGGGCAAACCAACACTGAAGCTTTCTTT
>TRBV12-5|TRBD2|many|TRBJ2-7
CASGIAGAEEQYF
TGTGCTAGTGGAATAGCGGGAGCGGAAGAGCAGTACTTC
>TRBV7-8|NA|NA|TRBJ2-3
CASSSLGYSTDTQYF
TGTGCCAGCAGCTCCCTCGGGTATAGCACAGATACGCAGTATTTT
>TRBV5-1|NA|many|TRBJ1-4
CASSTGEKLFF
TGCGCCAGCAGCACGGGGGAGAAACTGTTTTTT
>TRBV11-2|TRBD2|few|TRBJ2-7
CASSLGLAAFYEQYF
TGTGCCAGCAGCTTAGGCCTAGCGGCATTCTACGAGCAGTACTTC
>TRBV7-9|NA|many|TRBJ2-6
CASSLYRVNSGANVLTF
TGTGCCAGCAGCTTATATCGGGTTAACTCTGGGGCCAACGTCCTGACTTTC
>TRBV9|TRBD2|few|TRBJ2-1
CASSGDSGRANNEQFF
TGTGCCAGCAGCGGCGATAGCGGGAGGGCTAACAATGAGCAGTTCTTC
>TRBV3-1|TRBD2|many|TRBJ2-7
CASSQGGLAGFYEQYF
TGTGCCAGCAGCCAAGGGGGACTAGCGGGCTTCTACGAGCAGTACTTC